Listed below are T cell receptor beta chains from one sample, sequenced in a study of blood T cell repertoires in COVID-19. Repertoires were generated with immunoSEQ multiplex PCR, while TCRdb's copy carries only in-frame clones and drops some. The sample has roughly 100,000 clones, about 79% seen once. The sequencing input was peripheral blood. The receptors were gathered from a woman older than 75 with active or convalescent COVID-19. Each CDR3 is given with its conserved first and last residue. D genes are given only for firm matches. A clone size is listed for some rows: how often the clone was seen (once, few, many), or a class if it is expanded.

V gene	D gene	clone size	J gene	CDR3 DNA	CDR3 protein
TRBV5-1	NA	few	TRBJ1-1	TGCGCCAGCAGACAAATGGGGCGGGGCGGGTCGTCTGAAGCTTTCTTT	CASRQMGRGGSSEAFF
TRBV27	NA	NA	TRBJ2-2	TGTGCCAGCAGTTTATGGGGCACTCCCGGGCTGTTTTTT	CASSLWGTPGLFF
TRBV2	TRBD1	NA	TRBJ1-6	TGTGCCAGCCATTCGACAGGGCAAAATTCACCCCTCCACTTT	CASHSTGQNSPLHF
TRBV19	NA	NA	TRBJ1-2	TGTGCCAGTAGTATGATAATTGATACAGGGCCCTACTATGGCTACACCTTC	CASSMIIDTGPYYGYTF
TRBV6-6	NA	once	TRBJ1-5	TGTGCCAGCAGCCAAGGGACATCTAATCAGCCCCAGCATTTT	CASSQGTSNQPQHF
TRBV7-9	TRBD1	NA	TRBJ2-4	TGTGCCAGCAGCTTAAACAGGGGGCTAGCCAAAAACATTCAGTACTTC	CASSLNRGLAKNIQYF
TRBV18	NA	NA	TRBJ1-1	TGTGCCAGCTCACCGACATTGAACACTGAAGCTTTCTTT	CASSPTLNTEAFF
TRBV5-4	TRBD2	NA	TRBJ2-3	TGTGCCAGCAGCTTAGTGCGGGGGGAAGATACGCAGTATTTT	CASSLVRGEDTQYF
TRBV11-2	NA	NA	TRBJ2-4	TGTGCCAGCAGCTCAGCGGGACATTTCAACATTCAGTACTTC	CASSSAGHFNIQYF
TRBV29-1	TRBD1	NA	TRBJ2-3	TGCAGCGCCCGACCCACAGGGGGACGCACAGATACGCAGTATTTT	CSARPTGGRTDTQYF
TRBV19	TRBD1	NA	TRBJ2-4	TGTGCCAGTACTCAAAGGACAGGGATCTCCAAAAACATTCAGTACTTC	CASTQRTGISKNIQYF
TRBV7-6	NA	few	TRBJ1-3	TGTGCCAGCAGCTTAGAGTTTACTTCTGGAAACACCATATATTTT	CASSLEFTSGNTIYF
TRBV30	TRBD1	few	TRBJ1-5	TGTGCCTGGAGTCGAGTAGGGGGCGGTCAGCCCCAGCATTTT	CAWSRVGGGQPQHF
TRBV18	NA	NA	TRBJ1-2	TGTGCCAGCTCACCATTCAATATTGTCGGCCAGGGGATCGACTATGGCTACACCTTC	CASSPFNIVGQGIDYGYTF
TRBV6-4	TRBD2	NA	TRBJ2-2	TGTGCCAGCAGCGAAAGGTCGGGGGGAGACACCGGGGAGCTGTTTTTT	CASSERSGGDTGELFF
TRBV5-1	NA	NA	TRBJ2-1	TGCGCCAGCAGCTGGCGTCGACTCGAGAGCTCCTACAATGAGCAGTTCTTC	CASSWRRLESSYNEQFF
TRBV30	NA	NA	TRBJ1-2	TGTGCCTGGAGGGGGGGATCCCAAAATCGTAACACCTTC	CAWRGGSQNRNTF
TRBV19	TRBD1	NA	TRBJ1-5	TGTGCCAGTAGTATTGAGAGACAGGGGCTCCATCGGGCCCAGCATTTT	CASSIERQGLHRAQHF
TRBV5-4	NA	NA	TRBJ1-4	TGTGCCAGCAGCTTGGCAGGGGATGAAAAACTGTTTTTT	CASSLAGDEKLFF
TRBV4-2	NA	NA	TRBJ2-2	TGTGCCAGCAGCCCTCGGCAGGGTCCCACCGGGGAGCTGTTTTTT	CASSPRQGPTGELFF
TRBV20-1	NA	NA	TRBJ1-2	TGCAGTGAAGGACAAAGCTATGGCTACACCTTC	CSEGQSYGYTF
TRBV28	TRBD1	NA	TRBJ1-2	TGTGCCAGCAGTTTCCCCAGCAGGGGGCTTGGCTACACCTTC	CASSFPSRGLGYTF
TRBV12-3/TRBV12-4	TRBD1	NA	TRBJ2-7	TGTGCCAGCAGCCCGACAGGGTTCTACGAGCAGTACTTC	CASSPTGFYEQYF
TRBV30	TRBD1	NA	TRBJ1-5	TGTGCCTGGAGTGGGACAGGATTTTTTTATAGCAATCAGCCCCAGCATTTT	CAWSGTGFFYSNQPQHF
TRBV2	NA	NA	TRBJ1-4	TGTGCCAGCAGAGTATCGACAGGCCCTAATGAAAAACTGTTTTTT	CASRVSTGPNEKLFF
TRBV5-4	NA	NA	TRBJ2-1	TGTGCCAGCAGCTCCGTCAGTGGAGGCGTATACAATGAGCAGTTCTTC	CASSSVSGGVYNEQFF
TRBV7-2	TRBD2	NA	TRBJ2-1	TGTGCCAGCAGCTTAACAACTAGCGGCGTTTACAATGAGCAGTTCTTC	CASSLTTSGVYNEQFF
TRBV10-3	NA	NA	TRBJ2-1	TGTGCCATCACTACCCAGGACCCACCGCGGGACAATGAGCAGTTCTTC	CAITTQDPPRDNEQFF
TRBV3-1/TRBV3-2	NA	NA	TRBJ1-5	TGTGCCAGCAGCCAACAGGGTAGCAATCAGCCCCAGCATTTT	CASSQQGSNQPQHF
TRBV11-2	NA	NA	TRBJ1-3	TGTGCCAGCAGCTTAGATCGGAGTGCCGGAAACACCATATATTTT	CASSLDRSAGNTIYF
TRBV7-9	TRBD2	NA	TRBJ2-1	TGTGCCAGCAGACGTCACACCCAGCGGGATACCCGTTTAGAGCAGTTCTTC	CASRRHTQRDTRLEQFF
TRBV6-6	NA	NA	TRBJ1-1	TGTGCCAGCAGTTACTCGAACACGAAAAACACTGAAGCTTTCTTT	CASSYSNTKNTEAFF
TRBV11-1	TRBD1	NA	TRBJ1-1	TGTGCCAGCAGCAACAAAAGAACAGGGGGCCCGGCTGAAGCTTTCTTT	CASSNKRTGGPAEAFF
TRBV28	NA	few	TRBJ1-3	TGTGCCAGCAGTTCACTGTGGCAGGGGTCAGGAAACACCATATATTTT	CASSSLWQGSGNTIYF
TRBV3-1/TRBV3-2	TRBD1	NA	TRBJ1-1	TGTGCCAGCAGCCGTGGACAGGTTGAAGCTTTCTTT	CASSRGQVEAFF
TRBV27	NA	NA	TRBJ2-5	TGTGCCAGCAGTTTATCGTACAGTGGAAGAGAGACCCAGTACTTC	CASSLSYSGRETQYF
TRBV13	NA	NA	TRBJ2-7	TGTGCCAGCAGTACCGACAGGAGCTCCTACGAGCAGTACTTC	CASSTDRSSYEQYF
TRBV18	NA	NA	TRBJ1-3	TGTGCCAGCTCACCGGACGGGAACTCTGGAAACACCATATATTTT	CASSPDGNSGNTIYF
TRBV19	TRBD1	once	TRBJ1-2	TGTGCCAGTAGTACATCACCTAACAGGGGGAAAGGCTACACCTTC	CASSTSPNRGKGYTF
TRBV6-2/TRBV6-3	TRBD1	NA	TRBJ1-2	TGTGCCAGCAGTACACCGACAGGGTTCGTCTATGGCTACACCTTC	CASSTPTGFVYGYTF
TRBV3-1/TRBV3-2	TRBD1	NA	TRBJ1-3	TGTGCCAGCAGCCAAACAGGGGGAAATTACGGCCGCTCTGGAAACACCATATATTTT	CASSQTGGNYGRSGNTIYF
TRBV19	TRBD1	NA	TRBJ1-4	TGTGCCAGTAGGGGTTCGGGGACAGCTAATGAAAAACTGTTTTTT	CASRGSGTANEKLFF
TRBV6-6	TRBD1	NA	TRBJ2-5	TGTGCCAGCAGTTCCGGGACAGGTAGACAAGAGACCCAGTACTTC	CASSSGTGRQETQYF
TRBV6-5	TRBD1	NA	TRBJ2-2	TGTGCCAGCAGTAGGACAGGTTGGGGCACCGGGGAGCTGTTTTTT	CASSRTGWGTGELFF
TRBV28	TRBD1	once	TRBJ1-2	TGTGCCAGCAGAACCGGGACAGCGTATGGCTACACCTTC	CASRTGTAYGYTF
TRBV19	TRBD1	NA	TRBJ1-4	TGTGCCAGTAGGGACGACAGGGGCCCAGAAAAACTGTTTTTT	CASRDDRGPEKLFF
TRBV12-5	TRBD1	NA	TRBJ2-1	TGTGCTAGTGGTTTGGTACAAATGACGGGACAGGTTTTACATGAGCAGTTCTTC	CASGLVQMTGQVLHEQFF
TRBV7-2	NA	NA	TRBJ1-3	TGTGCCAGCAGCTTAGTAGCGGGGGCGCCGGGAAACACCATATATTTT	CASSLVAGAPGNTIYF
TRBV7-3	TRBD1	once	TRBJ1-6	TGTGCCAGCAGCTTAATGGGACAGGGGAATTCACCCCTCCACTTT	CASSLMGQGNSPLHF
TRBV14	TRBD1	few	TRBJ1-4	TGTGCCAGCAGCCAAGTTACAGGGGTGACAACTAATGAAAAACTGTTTTTT	CASSQVTGVTTNEKLFF
TRBV5-4	NA	NA	TRBJ1-6	TGTGCCAGCAGCTTGGGAGGGGGGGGGCCCAGTTCACCCCTCCACTTT	CASSLGGGGPSSPLHF
TRBV6-5	NA	NA	TRBJ1-2	TGTGCCAGCAGCCGCGGGTTAGTGGGCTACACCTTC	CASSRGLVGYTF
TRBV5-1	NA	once	TRBJ2-1	TGCGCCAGCAGCTTGTCGGCTGGCGTGGAGTACAATGAGCAGTTCTTC	CASSLSAGVEYNEQFF